Below are 26 T cell receptor beta chains sequenced from a single sample in a study of T cell changes during pregnancy in multiple sclerosis. Method: immunoSEQ multiplex PCR; TCRdb's copy keeps in-frame clones and lacks some. The table lists over 55,000 clones, 90% to 95% of them singletons. The sample consisted of CD8+ T cells from peripheral blood mononuclear cells, taken in the third trimester of pregnancy. The receptor set was obtained from a female donor with multiple sclerosis, enrolled in a pregnancy study.

The V gene is TRBV29-1, the J gene TRBJ2-1; TRBD2 matches at 7 bases. After removal of 4 bases from V and 1 base from J, the junction contained 10 bases not matched to a gene. Per the germline V gene, CDR1 is SQVTM and CDR2 is ANQGSEA. This CDR3 spans 16 amino acids. The CDR3 is CSVAPTQRGSYNEQFF. The DNA for the CDR3 is TGCAGCGTTGCCCCAACGCAGCGGGGATCCTACAATGAGCAGTTCTTC.

The rearrangement links TRBV6-1 to TRBJ1-6; unclear D gene. Trimming left V 2 bases short and J 0 bases short, with 8 bases between. Per the germline V gene, CDR1 is MNHNS and CDR2 is SASEGT. This CDR3 region has 16 residues. CDR3 in DNA: TGTGCCAGCAGTGAATTGTATAGCTCCTATAATTCACCCCTCCACTTT. Encoded protein: CASSELYSSYNSPLHF.

The CDR3 here is CASSQAPSGVDGYTF. The CDR3 DNA reads as TGCGCCAGCAGCCAAGCCCCCTCAGGGGTGGATGGCTACACCTTC. The chain carries TRBV4-1 and TRBJ1-2; a possible D gene is TRBD1 (6 bases). The V gene's germline CDR1 is MGHRA and CDR2 YSYEKL. Trimming stripped 1 base from V and 6 bases from J, with 15 bases between. CDR3 length equals 15 residues.

This sequence joins TRBV4-1 and TRBJ2-7; no firm D call. The V end lost 0 bases, the J end lost 3 bases, and 6 bases lay between the germline ends. Germline lookup yields CDR1 MGHRA and CDR2 YSYEKL. This CDR3 spans 13 amino acids. In nucleotides, the CDR3 is TGCGCCAGCAGCCAAGACAACAGCTACGAGCAGTACTTC. Translated, it gives CASSQDNSYEQYF.

This rearrangement joins TRBV27 to TRBJ1-1; the match to TRBD1 covers 9 bases. Germline CDR1 MNHEY, CDR2 SMNVEV (reference sequence). This CDR3 is built from 11 residues. J gave up 5 bases and V 10 bases, and 2 bases lay outside the gene matches. CDR3 amino acids: CATGTGTEAFF. In DNA form, the CDR3 reads TGTGCCACTGGGACAGGGACTGAAGCTTTCTTT.

V and J are TRBV7-3 and TRBJ2-3; 7 bases are shared with TRBD2. The CDR3 spans 16 residues. Trimming took 2 bases from V and 8 from J; bases not matched to a gene: 13. CDR1 is SGHTA and CDR2 is FQGTGA in the germline V gene. CDR3 bases: TGTGCCAGCAGCTTATGGCCTAGCGGACCCCAGGGTACGCAGTATTTT. It yields the protein CASSLWPSGPQGTQYF.

V and J are TRBV28 and TRBJ1-5; D possibly corresponds to TRBD1 (6 bases). V gave up 5 bases and J gave up 3 bases, with 14 bases separating them. CDR1 MDHEN and CDR2 SYDVKM come from the germline V gene. The CDR3 runs to 15 residues. The DNA for the CDR3 is TGTGCCAGCAGTCCCCTGACAGGTAACAATCAGCCCCAGCATTTT. Translating it yields CASSPLTGNNQPQHF.

CDR3 residues: CASSLGMGLAGERDTQYF. CDR3 in DNA: TGTGCCAGCAGCTTAGGCATGGGACTAGCGGGAGAAAGAGATACGCAGTATTTT. The J gene is TRBJ2-3, the V gene TRBV11-2; 14 nucleotides line up with TRBD2. CDR3 length: 18 amino acids. V lost 1 base and J lost 5; bases outside the gene matches: 8. The germline gives CDR1 SGHAT, CDR2 FQNNGV.

As concerns this clone: Sequence at one end of the junction differs from germline and may be a read error. The chain combines TRBV28 with TRBJ2-3; D is undetermined. Germline V gene sequence: CDR1 MDHEN, CDR2 SYDVKM. The CDR3 consists of 16 residues. The CDR3 is CASSEAVPWVTVTQYF. The DNA of the CDR3 is TGTGCCAGCAGTGAAGCAGTCCCCTGGGTTACAGTTACGCAGTATTTT.

The chain carries TRBV2 and TRBJ2-2, with D tentatively TRBD2 (5 bases). Trimming left V 2 bases short and J 4 bases short, with 11 bases between. The CDR3 length is 15 residues. Germline-derived CDR1 and CDR2 are SNHLY and FYNNEI. This CDR3 is CASSEIGVRTGELFF. CDR3 nucleotides: TGTGCCAGCAGTGAAATCGGGGTGCGCACCGGGGAGCTGTTTTTT.

The chain joins TRBV2 to TRBJ2-1; D uncertain. The germline CDR1 and CDR2 sequences are SNHLY and FYNNEI. V lost 6 bases, J lost 4 bases, and 7 bases lay in between. The CDR3 loop spans 12 amino acids. Here the CDR3 reads CASRVGYNEQFF. DNA for the CDR3: TGTGCCAGCAGAGTCGGTTACAATGAGCAGTTCTTC.

The chain recombines TRBV11-2 with TRBJ2-7; the match to TRBD2 covers 12 bases. Germline loops: CDR1 SGHAT, CDR2 FQNNGV. Trimming removed 10 bases from V and 4 bases from J; junction bases left unmatched: 5. The CDR3 extends over 13 amino acids. The CDR3 coding sequence is TGTGCCACAGGGACTAGCGGGCTGTACGAGCAGTACTTC. As protein: CATGTSGLYEQYF.

The chain uses TRBV6-1 and TRBJ2-3, with TRBD2 as a possible D gene (6 bases). The CDR3 contains 15 residues. Trimming removed 2 bases at V and 0 bases at J, with 9 bases between. Germline V gene data show CDR1 as MNHNS and CDR2 as SASEGT. CDR3 nucleotides: TGTGCCAGCAGTGAAAAGGGGAGGAGCACAGATACGCAGTATTTT. Its protein product is CASSEKGRSTDTQYF.

The rearrangement links TRBV28 to TRBJ2-3; D not resolved. Germline CDR1 reads MDHEN; CDR2 reads SYDVKM. The CDR3 has 14 residues. The V gene lost 8 bases and the J gene lost 1 base, with 13 bases spanning the gap. The CDR3 loop is CASRKTSGTDTQYF. The DNA for the CDR3 is TGTGCCAGCCGTAAAACGAGCGGCACAGATACGCAGTATTTT.

The chain uses TRBV6-5 and TRBJ2-7; possible D gene TRBD2, 5 bases. The length of the CDR3 is 16 residues. The germline CDR1 and CDR2 sequences are MNHEY and SVGAGI. Trimming removed 2 bases from V and 3 bases from J, with 17 bases in between. CDR3 nucleotides: TGTGCCAGCAGTTACGGGGAGTATCGAACACACTACGAGCAGTACTTC. As protein: CASSYGEYRTHYEQYF.

This clone was recorded once. The rearrangement joins TRBV6-1 to TRBJ2-1; TRBD1 agrees at 9 bases. CDR1 is MNHNS, CDR2 SASEGT, per germline. This CDR3 comprises 15 residues. V lost 3 bases, J lost 2 bases, and 2 bases stayed unmatched. The CDR3 nucleotides read TGTGCCAGCAGTGACCGGGACAGGGCCTACAATGAGCAGTTCTTC. It is translated as CASSDRDRAYNEQFF.

CDR3 sequence reads: CASWTSGLYNEQFF. DNA of the CDR3: TGTGCCAGCTGGACTAGCGGGCTTTACAATGAGCAGTTCTTC. The rearrangement uses TRBV6-5 and TRBJ2-1; TRBD2 matches 11 bases. Germline V gene sequence: CDR1 MNHEY, CDR2 SVGAGI. V was clipped by 8 bases and J by 4 bases; unmatched bases: 4. The CDR3 totals 14 residues.

This chain links TRBV7-9 with TRBJ2-7; 7 bases are shared with TRBD2. After removal of 4 bases from V and 4 bases from J, the junction contained 4 bases not matched to a gene. Looked up from germline, CDR1 is SEHNR and CDR2 is FQNEAQ (reference sequence). CDR3 length: 13 amino acids. The CDR3 DNA is TGTGCCAGCAGCTACTCGGGAGGTTACGAGCAGTACTTC. It translates to CASSYSGGYEQYF.

This rearrangement joins TRBV2 to TRBJ2-1; D unresolved. Germline-derived CDR1 and CDR2 are SNHLY and FYNNEI. This CDR3 region has 13 residues. V was cut by 0 bases and J by 8 bases, with 8 bases left in between. The CDR3 spells CASSEARGDEQFF. The CDR3 region has the DNA TGTGCCAGCAGTGAAGCTCGAGGAGATGAGCAGTTCTTC.

This clone occurred a few times. The gene calls are TRBV6-5 and TRBJ1-1; D unresolved. CDR1 and CDR2 from the germline V gene are MNHEY and SVGAGI. CDR3 length equals 13 residues. Trimming shortened V by 6 bases and J by 6 bases, and 14 bases separated the two germline ends. The CDR3: CASRAILGAEAFF. The CDR3 nucleotides are TGTGCCAGCAGGGCTATTTTGGGCGCTGAAGCTTTCTTT.

V gene TRBV5-6 combines with J gene TRBJ2-3; a possible D gene is TRBD1 (5 bases). This CDR3 is built from 13 residues. Trimming cost V 4 bases and J 4 bases, with 10 bases left between them. Germline V gene sequence: CDR1 SGHDT, CDR2 YYEEEE. As DNA, the CDR3 is TGTGCCAGCAGCATAGGGGTGGCAGATACGCAGTATTTT. Amino acid sequence: CASSIGVADTQYF.

This chain links TRBV13 with TRBJ1-1; D is unresolved. The CDR3 has 13 amino acids. Germline lookup yields CDR1 PRHDT and CDR2 FYEKMQ (reference sequence). V was pared by 3 bases and J by 6 bases, with 11 bases between. The CDR3 nucleotides are TGTGCCAGCAGCTTGGCAGGTTCTTCTGAAGCTTTCTTT. Protein product: CASSLAGSSEAFF.

This chain joins TRBV19 and TRBJ2-7; TRBD1 agrees at 7 bases. Germline loops: CDR1 LNHDA, CDR2 SQIVND (reference sequence). V dropped 5 bases and J dropped 6; count of bases not matched to a gene: 10. There are 14 residues in the CDR3. The CDR3 loop is CASSPDRDRREQYF. In DNA form, the CDR3 reads TGTGCCAGTAGTCCCGACAGGGATCGACGCGAGCAGTACTTC.

The chain carries TRBV9 and TRBJ1-1; D might be TRBD1 (5 bases). CDR1 and CDR2 (germline): SGDLS, YYNGEE. The CDR3 contains 16 residues. V shed 5 bases and J shed 5 bases, with 22 bases lying between them. In nucleotides, the CDR3 is TGTGCCAGCAGAGTACTTGCGGGGGAATTTGGGACTGAAGCTTTCTTT. The encoded protein is CASRVLAGEFGTEAFF.

This clone occurred once. This chain links TRBV6-4 with TRBJ1-5; D not certain. Looked up from germline, CDR1 is MRHNA and CDR2 is SNTAGT. The CDR3 is 13 amino acids. The V and J ends lost 4 bases and 0 bases respectively, with 4 bases between them. For the CDR3, the DNA is TGTGCCAGCAGTGCTAATAGCAATCAGCCCCAGCATTTT. Its protein product is CASSANSNQPQHF.

The chain recombines TRBV2 with TRBJ2-1; 12 bases are a match to TRBD1. CDR1 and CDR2 (germline): SNHLY, FYNNEI. The CDR3 spans 15 residues. Trimming took 6 bases from V and 4 from J; bases not matched to a gene: 4. CDR3 DNA: TGTGCCAGCAGGCCGGGACAGGGGGCTTACAATGAGCAGTTCTTC. Protein sequence: CASRPGQGAYNEQFF. Variable domain in full (rest from reference TRBV2 and TRBJ2-1): EPEVTQTPSHQVTQMGQEVILRCVPISNHLYFYWYRQILGQKVEFLVSFYNNEISEKSEIFDDQFSVERPDGSNFTLKIRSTKLEDSAMYFCASRPGQGAYNEQFFGPGTRLTVL.